Presented here are 29 T cell receptor beta chains from one specimen sequenced in a study of T cells in Graves' hyperthyroidism and ophthalmopathy. Template material for amplifying TCR beta CDR3 regions consisted of RNA transcripts. The TCR CDR3 first-round RT-PCR relied on the HTBI primer set. In TCRdb, the multiplex PCR reads were re-called with MiXCR into one record per CDR3 protein. Of a few hundred thousand distinct CDR3 sequences listed, roughly an eighth are singletons. Sequenced input: blood. The receptors were sampled from a woman in her late teens or twenties with Graves' hyperthyroidism.

This clonotype came up many times. The CDR3 DNA reads as TGTGCCAGCAGCTTGACAGGGTCGGTGAACGACGAGCAGTACTTC. This codes for CASSLTGSVNDEQYF. V usage is TRBV7-3 and J usage is TRBJ2-7; 7 bases fit TRBD1. The CDR3 consists of 15 residues. From germline, CDR1 is SGHTA and CDR2 FQGTGA. V lost 3 bases and J lost 5; bases outside the gene matches: 10.

This clonotype is a singleton in its sample. The chain carries TRBV7-3 and TRBJ2-5; 8 bases align to TRBD2. J lost 1 base, V lost 5 bases, and 6 bases had no gene match. Germline assignment: CDR1 SGHTA and CDR2 FQGTGA. The CDR3 totals 15 residues. CDR3 protein: CASSPTGTSQETQYF. The CDR3 nucleotides are TGTGCCAGCAGCCCAACCGGGACTAGCCAAGAGACCCAGTACTTC. The whole variable domain, remainder taken from reference TRBV7-3 and TRBJ2-5, is GAGVSQTPSNKVTEKGKYVELRCDPISGHTALYWYRQSLGQGPEFLIYFQGTGAADDSGLPNDRFFAVRPEGSVSTLKIQRTERGDSAVYLCASSPTGTSQETQYFGPGTRLLVL.

This clonotype was observed a handful of times. A read error may explain this, as a much larger clone is one base away. V and J are TRBV12-3 or TRBV12-4 and TRBJ2-1; 7 bases align to TRBD1. Unmatched junction bases numbered 9, after V lost 7 bases and J lost 12 bases. This CDR3 contains 12 residues. The CDR3 DNA follows: TGTGCCAGCAAGGCAGGGGGTGGGGGGCAGTTCTTC. This codes for CASKAGGGGQFF.

On this clonotype: Germline and junction disagree at one end, which may indicate a read error. The chain employs TRBV5-1 and TRBJ2-7; 9 bases agree with TRBD2. Germline V gene lookup returns CDR1 SGHRS and CDR2 YFSETQ. The CDR3 runs 16 residues. CDR3 sequence reads: CASSLEGLAGPYEQYF. CDR3 in DNA: TGCGCTAGCAGCTTGGAGGGTCTAGCGGGACCCTACGAGCAGTACTTC. Combining the CDR3 with reference TRBV5-1 and TRBJ2-7 gives the whole variable domain KAGVTQTPRYLIKTRGQQVTLSCSPISGHRSVSWYQQTPGQGLQFLFEYFSETQRNKGNFPGRFSGRQFSNSRSEMNVSTLELGDSALYLCASSLEGLAGPYEQYFGPGTRLTVT.

This clonotype was counted only a few times. The V call is TRBV20-1, the J call TRBJ2-1; the match to TRBD2 covers 8 bases. The CDR3 is made up of 14 amino acids. The germline V gene has CDR1 DFQATT and CDR2 SNEGSKA (reference sequence). V gave up 3 bases and J gave up 7 bases; unmatched junction bases: 8. The CDR3 sequence is CSASMGSGRNEQFF. Written as DNA, the CDR3 is TGCAGTGCTAGTATGGGCAGCGGGAGAAATGAGCAGTTCTTC.

This clonotype was observed many times. The rearrangement uses TRBV3-1 and TRBJ2-3; maybe TRBD2 (5 bases). V was pared by 8 bases and J by 5 bases, with 20 bases between. This CDR3 region has 15 residues. Germline lookup yields CDR1 LGHDT and CDR2 YNNKEL (reference sequence). The CDR3 sequence is CASQTGNYEGDTQYF. As DNA, the CDR3 is TGTGCCAGCCAAACCGGTAACTATGAGGGAGATACGCAGTATTTT.

This clonotype was picked up many times. The chain recombines TRBV2 with TRBJ2-7, with a tentative D call TRBD2 (5 bases). This CDR3 is built from 14 residues. Germline V gene sequence: CDR1 SNHLY, CDR2 FYNNEI. V was cut by 7 bases and J by 0 bases, with 13 bases left in between. CDR3 region: CASKGSEGSYEQYV. CDR3 nucleotides: TGTGCCAGCAAAGGTAGCGAGGGCTCCTACGAGCAGTACGTC.

This clonotype was seen many times. The chain recombines TRBV19 with TRBJ2-5, with D possibly TRBD1 on 6 matching bases. Trimming took off 7 bases at V and 0 bases at J, with 21 bases between the two ends. This CDR3 has 17 residues. The germline gives CDR1 LNHDA, CDR2 SQIVND (reference sequence). CDR3 coding DNA: TGTGCCAGTAAGTCGCGGACAGCCAACCGGTACCAAGAGACCCAGTACTTC. As protein: CASKSRTANRYQETQYF.

There are many counts of this clonotype. The V call is TRBV18, the J call TRBJ1-3; unclear D gene. CDR1 is KGHSH, CDR2 LQKENI, per germline. With 2 bases removed from V and 0 bases from J, the gap between germline ends came to 5 bases. The CDR3 consists of 14 residues. The CDR3 nucleotides are TGTGCCAGCTCACCAGGGTACTCTGGAAACACCATATATTTT. Translated: CASSPGYSGNTIYF. Complete variable domain (other parts from reference TRBV18 and TRBJ1-3): NAGVMQNPRHLVRRRGQEARLRCSPMKGHSHVYWYRQLPEEGLKFMVYLQKENIIDESGMPKERFSAEFPKEGPSILRIQQVVRGDSAAYFCASSPGYSGNTIYFGEGSWLTVV.

This clonotype was picked up many times. V gene TRBV20-1 combines with J gene TRBJ2-7; D possibly uses TRBD1 or TRBD2 (5 bases each). The V end lost 6 bases, the J end lost 0 bases, and 15 bases lay between the germline ends. Germline-derived CDR1 and CDR2 are DFQATT and SNEGSKA (reference sequence). The CDR3 is 14 amino acids. The chain's CDR3 is CSATGHSSSYEQYV. The CDR3 DNA reads TGCAGTGCGACGGGGCACTCGAGCTCCTACGAGCAGTACGTC.

This clonotype was seen ten or more times. The chain combines TRBV24-1 with TRBJ1-3; D is ambiguous. The CDR3 runs to 15 residues. CDR1 and CDR2 from the germline V gene are KGHDR and SFDVKD. Trimming stripped 9 bases from V and 4 bases from J, with 18 bases between. This CDR3 reads CATSSGSRGGNTIYF. CDR3 sequence (DNA): TGTGCCACCTCTTCCGGCTCCCGTGGAGGAAACACCATATATTTT.

This clonotype was observed a few times. The chain recombines TRBV19 with TRBJ1-4; tentative D call: TRBD1 (6 bases). Germline V lookup: CDR1 LNHDA, CDR2 SQIVND (reference sequence). The CDR3 spans 15 residues. Trimming took off 6 bases at V and 6 bases at J, with 17 bases between the two ends. CDR3 coding DNA: TGTGCCAGTAGCCCAGGAGGGGGGTCGTATGAAAAACTGTTTTTT. It encodes CASSPGGGSYEKLFF.

The genes are TRBV20-1 and TRBJ2-3; D is unresolved. V was trimmed by 6 bases and J by 2 bases, leaving 9 bases between them. CDR1 and CDR2 (germline): DFQATT, SNEGSKA (reference sequence). This CDR3 region has 12 residues. In nucleotides, the CDR3 is TGCAGTGCCTGCGGATCCACAGATACGCAGTATTTT. Encoded protein: CSACGSTDTQYF.

In its sample, this clonotype was seen many times. This chain links TRBV6-2 or TRBV6-3 with TRBJ2-5; 7 nucleotides line up with TRBD2. V lost 0 bases and J lost 5; bases outside the gene matches: 6. Germline V gene sequence: CDR1 MNHEY, CDR2 SVGEGT. The CDR3 is made up of 15 amino acids. The CDR3 bases are TGTGCCAGCAGTTACTCGAGGGCGGGAGTGGAGACCCAGTACTTC. Protein: CASSYSRAGVETQYF.

Many counts were recorded for this clonotype. The V gene is TRBV12-3 or TRBV12-4, the J gene TRBJ1-1; D is unclear. The CDR3 runs 13 residues. Trimming took 5 bases from V and 5 from J, leaving 12 bases between them. The CDR3 loop is CASSRGFPTEAFF. As DNA, the CDR3 is TGTGCCAGCAGTCGTGGGTTTCCAACTGAAGCTTTCTTT.

The chain joins TRBV2 to TRBJ2-5; TRBD2 matches 13 bases. This CDR3 is built from 18 residues. The germline gives CDR1 SNHLY, CDR2 FYNNEI. V lost 8 bases, J lost 0 bases, and 12 bases stayed unmatched. CDR3 sequence (DNA): TGTGCCAGCGGGTCAGGGACTAGCGGGAATGAGTACCAAGAGACCCAGTACTTC. It codes for CASGSGTSGNEYQETQYF.

This clonotype came up many times. This sequence joins TRBV29-1 and TRBJ2-1, with a tentative D call TRBD1 (6 bases). The germline V gene has CDR1 SQVTM and CDR2 ANQGSEA. This CDR3 has 18 residues. The germline V and J ends were trimmed by 3 bases and 6 bases, with 27 bases remaining between them. For the CDR3, the DNA is TGCAGCGTTGATTGGTCGCCAGGGGCCTTGGGAAATTCCAATGAGCAGTTCTTC. Its translation is CSVDWSPGALGNSNEQFF.

This clonotype was detected ten times or more. The chain recombines TRBV18 with TRBJ1-1; D is undetermined. The CDR3 has 13 amino acids. Trimming removed 3 bases from V and 1 base from J, with 6 bases in between. Germline lookup yields CDR1 KGHSH and CDR2 LQKENI. The CDR3 coding sequence is TGTGCCAGCTCACCGGACGGGAACACTGAAGCTTTCTTT. Translating gives CASSPDGNTEAFF.

This chain joins TRBV7-2 and TRBJ2-7; weak D call: TRBD1 (6 bases). The germline CDR1 and CDR2 sequences are SGHTA and FQGNSA. Trimming took 5 bases from V and 4 from J, leaving 15 bases between them. CDR3 length: 14 residues. DNA of the CDR3: TGTGCCAGCAGCATAGGGACAATTCGGTACGAGCAGTACGTC. This gives the protein CASSIGTIRYEQYV.

Comments on this clonotype: This could be a read error, since a much larger clone is one nucleotide away. The chain couples TRBV3-1 to TRBJ2-1, with TRBD2 matching 8 bases. The CDR3 has 15 amino acids. Germline CDR1 and CDR2: LGHDT and YNNKEL (reference sequence). The CDR3 nucleotides are TGTGCCGGCAGCCAAGAACTAGCGGACGACAATGAGCAGTTCTTC. Translating gives CAGSQELADDNEQFF.

This clonotype was detected only a few times. This clone may be a read error of a much larger clone one base away. The CDR3 DNA sequence: TGCGCCAGCAGCTTGGTATCTAGCGGGGGCAATGGGCAGTTCTTC. Translated, it gives CASSLVSSGGNGQFF. The chain recombines TRBV5-1 with TRBJ2-1; 10 bases fit TRBD2. The CDR3 runs 15 residues. The V gene's germline CDR1 is SGHRS and CDR2 YFSETQ.

This clonotype was found many times. The J gene is TRBJ1-6, the V gene TRBV19; D unresolved. This CDR3 contains 17 residues. Germline lookup yields CDR1 LNHDA and CDR2 SQIVND (reference sequence). The V end lost 6 bases, the J end lost 0 bases, and 15 bases lay between the germline ends. The CDR3 nucleotides read TGTGCCAGTAGCGGAAGATCTCCTAGCTCCTATAATTCACCCCTCCACTTT. Amino acids: CASSGRSPSSYNSPLHF.

This clonotype was seen a single time. The genes are TRBV2 and TRBJ1-3; 10 bases line up with TRBD1. Germline V gene data show CDR1 as SNHLY and CDR2 as FYNNEI. V lost 6 bases to trimming and J lost 4 bases; unmatched junction nucleotides: 3. The CDR3 consists of 14 residues. CDR3 residues: CASRDRGSGNTIYF. The DNA for the CDR3 is TGTGCCAGCAGGGACAGGGGGAGCGGAAACACCATATATTTT.

V and J are TRBV5-5 and TRBJ1-2; D remains unclear. Germline loops: CDR1 SGHKS, CDR2 YYEKEE (reference sequence). The CDR3 covers 13 residues. The V end lost 4 bases, the J end lost 2 bases, and 9 bases lay between the germline ends. The CDR3 sequence is CASSPDLNYGYTF. The CDR3 DNA reads TGTGCCAGCAGCCCGGACTTAAACTATGGCTACACCTTC.

This clonotype has just a few counts. V and J are TRBV7-2 and TRBJ1-2, with D perhaps TRBD1 (6 bases). The V and J ends lost 5 bases and 12 bases respectively, with 19 bases between them. Germline V gene lookup returns CDR1 SGHTA and CDR2 FQGNSA. The CDR3 contains 13 residues. Here the CDR3 DNA reads TGTGCCAGCAGCAGAAGGGGGTCTCTCTCCCACACCTTC. Translated: CASSRRGSLSHTF. Looking up the rest from reference TRBV7-2 and TRBJ1-2 gives the full variable domain: GAGVSQSPSNKVTEKGKDVELRCDPISGHTALYWYRQSLGQGLEFLIYFQGNSAPDKSGLPSDRFSAERTGGSVSTLTIQRTQQEDSAVYLCASSRRGSLSHTFGSGTRLTVV.

This clonotype was recorded many times. The chain recombines TRBV15 with TRBJ2-1; D call uncertain. Trimming pared 0 bases from V and 0 bases from J, leaving 9 bases between. The CDR3 runs 16 residues. Germline CDR1 reads LNHNV; CDR2 reads YYDKDF (reference sequence). In DNA, the CDR3 is TGTGCCACCAGCAGAGACCGACGCAGCTCCTACAATGAGCAGTTCTTC. Its translation is CATSRDRRSSYNEQFF.

At least ten counts were recorded for this clonotype. The CDR3 protein is CSAREGFGSYNEQFF. DNA for the CDR3: TGCAGTGCTAGAGAAGGGTTTGGCTCCTACAATGAGCAGTTCTTC. The gene calls are TRBV20-1 and TRBJ2-1; D gene uncertain. The ends were cut back, 0 bases at V and 0 bases at J, with 9 bases in the middle. The germline CDR1 and CDR2 sequences are DFQATT and SNEGSKA (reference sequence). This CDR3 region has 15 residues.

A few counts support this clonotype. This chain joins TRBV5-5 and TRBJ1-3; D remains ambiguous. The V end was cut by 4 bases, the J end by 7 bases, with 15 bases between. The length of the CDR3 is 14 residues. Germline V gene lookup returns CDR1 SGHKS and CDR2 YYEKEE (reference sequence). The CDR3 bases are TGTGCCAGCAGCCCCGGACTGGGTGGGAACACCATATATTTT. It encodes CASSPGLGGNTIYF. Complete variable domain (other parts from reference TRBV5-5 and TRBJ1-3): DAGVTQSPTHLIKTRGQQVTLRCSPISGHKSVSWYQQVLGQGPQFIFQYYEKEERGRGNFPDRFSARQFPNYSSELNVNALLLGDSALYLCASSPGLGGNTIYFGEGSWLTVV.

This clonotype was observed many times. CDR3 protein: CASSPERASSYNEQFF. Written as DNA, the CDR3 is TGTGCCAGCAGCCCAGAGCGGGCCAGCTCCTACAATGAGCAGTTCTTC. V and J are TRBV7-9 and TRBJ2-1; tentatively, D is TRBD2 (6 bases). Germline assignment: CDR1 SEHNR and CDR2 FQNEAQ (reference sequence). V lost 5 bases and J 0 bases, leaving 14 bases between the germline ends. The CDR3 consists of 16 residues. Combining the CDR3 with reference TRBV7-9 and TRBJ2-1 gives the whole variable domain DTGVSQNPRHKITKRGQNVTFRCDPISEHNRLYWYRQTLGQGPEFLTYFQNEAQLEKSRLLSDRFSAERPKGSFSTLEIQRTEQGDSAMYLCASSPERASSYNEQFFGPGTRLTVL.